This T cell receptor beta chain stems from a study of cytomegalovirus exposure and HLA in healthy donors. Notes on this clone: Its antigen is unknown.

Regarding donors, all were healthy bone marrow donors. The CDR3 spans 15 residues. The germline gives CDR1 SGHRS, CDR2 YFSETQ. The V and J ends lost 4 bases and 4 bases, in that order; junction bases with no gene match: 8. PCR amplification relied on 60 Vbeta primers (plus 13 Jbeta primers). Generated by immunoSEQ multiplex PCR, the TCRdb table keeps only in-frame clones and is missing some. Here the sample spans approximately 83,000 clones, around 84% being singletons. Study outcomes and limitations: Accurate predictions that matched the HLA-A and HLA-B alleles of most subjects were reportedly made from TCR beta sequences. Versus the roughly 640-donor mean, an Asian-associated ancestry cluster reportedly showed fewer N-insertions in a later analysis.

The J gene is TRBJ2-1, the V gene TRBV5-1, with 7 bases fitting TRBD1. The TCR sequence derives from a man younger than 35 in good health and CMV-seronegative. The specimen sequenced was PBMCs. The CDR3 region is CASSASGTEYNEQFF. CDR3 nucleotides: TGCGCCAGCAGCGCATCCGGGACAGAATACAATGAGCAGTTCTTC.